This is a list of T cell receptor beta chains from one sample in a study of T cell changes during pregnancy in multiple sclerosis. Profiled with immunoSEQ multiplex PCR; TCRdb holds only in-frame clones, not every one. The table lists 100,000 or so clones, 90% to 95% of them singletons. The input for sequencing was peripheral blood, taken before pregnancy. These receptors were obtained from a female donor with multiple sclerosis, enrolled in a pregnancy study. Both conserved end residues are part of each CDR3. Fields, in order: clone size, V gene, D gene, J gene, CDR3 protein, CDR3 DNA. A D gene is named only where the DNA matches it firmly. Expanded clones get a size class; other rows say once, few or many, or leave the size out.

>-|TRBV27|TRBD2|TRBJ2-7
CASSLGGEQYF
TGTGCCAGCAGTTTGGGGGGGGAGCAGTACTTC
>-|TRBV5-1|-|TRBJ2-1
CASSLELARDEQFF
TGCGCCAGCAGCTTGGAGTTGGCCAGGGATGAGCAGTTCTTC
>-|TRBV27|-|TRBJ2-6
CASSFSPVLRGLRSGANVLTF
TGTGCCAGCAGTTTCTCGCCCGTACTGAGAGGACTTCGCTCTGGGGCCAACGTCCTGACTTTC
>-|TRBV9|-|TRBJ2-1
CASSGEVRGSYEQFF
TGTGCCAGCAGCGGGGAAGTACGGGGGAGCTATGAGCAGTTCTTC
>once|TRBV29-1|-|TRBJ2-7
CSVLGGRTMTYEQYF
TGCAGCGTCTTGGGTGGTAGGACTATGACCTACGAGCAGTACTTC
>-|TRBV18|TRBD2|TRBJ2-1
CASSPQSGDEQFF
TGTGCCAGCTCACCACAAAGCGGGGATGAGCAGTTCTTC
>few|TRBV2|TRBD2|TRBJ2-2
CASSESYSGSHTGELFF
TGTGCCAGCAGTGAAAGTTATAGCGGGAGTCACACCGGGGAGCTGTTTTTT
>-|TRBV29-1|-|TRBJ2-7
CSAGDYEQYF
TGCAGCGCGGGAGACTACGAGCAGTACTTC
>-|TRBV19|-|TRBJ1-5
CASSIGGSTWRPQHF
TGTGCCAGTAGTATTGGTGGTAGCACCTGGAGGCCCCAGCATTTT
>-|TRBV11-2|TRBD2|TRBJ2-1
CASRAVRDYRSNEQFF
TGTGCCAGCAGGGCAGTAAGGGACTATCGTTCGAATGAGCAGTTCTTC
>-|TRBV5-1|-|TRBJ2-5
CASSLGRVRETQYF
TGCGCCAGCAGCTTGGGTCGGGTCAGAGAGACCCAGTACTTC
>-|TRBV6-1|TRBD1|TRBJ1-5
CASSEWDSGQPQHF
TGTGCCAGCAGTGAATGGGACAGTGGTCAGCCCCAGCATTTT
>-|TRBV7-9|-|TRBJ2-2
CASSLPTGELFF
TGTGCCAGCAGCTTACCAACCGGGGAGCTGTTTTTT
>-|TRBV28|TRBD1|TRBJ1-4
CASSTQGGREKLFF
TGTGCCAGCAGTACCCAGGGGGGACGAGAAAAACTGTTTTTT
>-|TRBV5-5|TRBD1|TRBJ2-7
CASSRATGTGAYEQYF
TGTGCCAGCAGCCGAGCTACCGGGACAGGGGCCTACGAGCAGTACTTC
>-|TRBV10-2|TRBD1|TRBJ1-4
CASRQGVNEKLFF
TGCGCCAGCCGACAGGGGGTTAATGAAAAACTGTTTTTT
>-|TRBV29-1|TRBD1|TRBJ2-3
CSVEGGQGAVAGTQYF
TGCAGCGTTGAAGGGGGACAGGGGGCCGTAGCGGGAACGCAGTATTTT
>-|TRBV19|-|TRBJ1-2
CASSKGEIYGYTF
TGTGCCAGTAGTAAAGGAGAGATCTATGGCTACACCTTC
>-|TRBV30|TRBD2|TRBJ2-5
CAWSELAGEGETQYF
TGTGCCTGGAGTGAACTAGCGGGAGAAGGGGAGACCCAGTACTTC
>-|TRBV30|TRBD1|TRBJ1-5
CAWGRQGSQPQHF
TGTGCCTGGGGCAGACAGGGCTCCCAGCCCCAGCATTTT
>few|TRBV10-3|TRBD1|TRBJ1-2
CAPRRTGKNYGYTF
TGTGCCCCTCGTCGGACAGGGAAGAACTATGGCTACACCTTC
>-|TRBV2|-|TRBJ1-5
CASTTQGYSNQPQHF
TGTGCCAGCACAACTCAGGGTTATAGCAATCAGCCCCAGCATTTT
>few|TRBV28|TRBD1|TRBJ1-1
CASRTTGRTEAFF
TGTGCCAGCAGGACGACAGGGCGGACTGAAGCTTTCTTT
>-|TRBV18|TRBD1|TRBJ2-7
CASSPIGTGEGEQYF
TGTGCCAGCTCACCAATAGGGACAGGGGAAGGCGAGCAGTACTTC
>-|TRBV5-6|-|TRBJ2-7
CASSPPWTRGNYEQYF
TGTGCCAGCAGCCCTCCATGGACAAGGGGAAACTACGAGCAGTACTTC
>-|TRBV5-4|TRBD2|TRBJ2-5
CASSLLRGSGDQETQYF
TGTGCCAGCAGCTTGTTGAGAGGCAGCGGGGATCAAGAGACCCAGTACTTC
>-|TRBV6-5|-|TRBJ1-2
CASSWERVSGVGYTF
TGTGCCAGCAGTTGGGAGAGGGTGAGCGGCGTTGGCTACACCTTC
>-|TRBV5-1|TRBD1|TRBJ1-2
CASSTDRGGYGYTF
TGCGCCAGCAGCACGGACAGGGGCGGCTATGGCTACACCTTC
>-|TRBV28|-|TRBJ1-5
CASSYREVSVGNQPQHF
TGTGCCAGCAGTTACCGGGAAGTGTCGGTGGGTAATCAGCCCCAGCATTTT
>-|TRBV18|-|TRBJ2-7
CASSPPVAGSSYEQYF
TGTGCCAGCTCACCCCCTGTGGCGGGTTCCTCCTACGAGCAGTACTTC
>-|TRBV6-1|TRBD1|TRBJ1-4
CASTDRGRANEKLFF
TGTGCCAGCACGGACAGGGGGCGGGCTAATGAAAAACTGTTTTTT
>-|TRBV5-4|TRBD1|TRBJ1-2
CASSDRTGNYGYTF
TGTGCCAGCAGCGACCGGACAGGAAACTATGGCTACACCTTC
>-|TRBV9|-|TRBJ2-7
CASSIQGSPPSEQYF
TGTGCCAGCAGCATTCAGGGGTCACCCCCGAGTGAGCAGTACTTC
>-|TRBV5-1|-|TRBJ1-1
CASSGGGGNTEAFF
TGCGCCAGCAGCGGAGGGGGGGGGAACACTGAAGCTTTCTTT
>-|TRBV4-1|-|TRBJ2-7
CASSQERSRGGYEQYF
TGCGCCAGCAGCCAAGAAAGGTCTAGGGGGGGATACGAGCAGTACTTC
>once|TRBV30|-|TRBJ2-5
CAWGGRYQETQYF
TGTGCCTGGGGTGGGAGGTACCAAGAGACCCAGTACTTC
>-|TRBV30|-|TRBJ2-7
CAWSVGGPSYEQYF
TGTGCCTGGAGTGTGGGGGGTCCCTCCTACGAGCAGTACTTC
>-|TRBV18|TRBD2|TRBJ2-7
CASSPSGLAGGNEQYF
TGTGCCAGCTCACCCTCGGGACTAGCGGGAGGCAACGAGCAGTACTTC
>-|TRBV13|-|TRBJ2-5
CASSLRLSGTQYF
TGTGCCAGCAGCTTACGACTATCTGGGACCCAGTACTTC
>-|TRBV4-1|-|TRBJ2-7
CASRGLSYEQYF
TGCGCCAGCAGGGGCTTGTCCTACGAGCAGTACTTC
>-|TRBV19|-|TRBJ2-3
CATSEDLVTQYF
TGTGCCACCTCGGAGGACCTAGTCACGCAGTATTTT
>-|TRBV30|-|TRBJ1-6
CAWDLGDSPLHF
TGTGCCTGGGACTTAGGGGATTCACCCCTCCACTTT
>-|TRBV6-6|TRBD1|TRBJ1-2
CASSTPGQPYGYTF
TGTGCCAGCAGTACCCCGGGACAGCCTTATGGCTACACCTTC
>-|TRBV30|TRBD1|TRBJ1-2
CAWWTGSYGYTF
TGTGCCTGGTGGACAGGGAGCTATGGCTACACCTTC
>once|TRBV6-1|TRBD2|TRBJ2-1
CASSSGTSGRNEQFF
TGTGCCAGCAGCTCCGGGACTAGCGGGAGAAATGAGCAGTTCTTC
>-|TRBV7-6|-|TRBJ1-4
CASSLGTAPNEKLFF
TGTGCCAGCAGCTTAGGGACAGCCCCTAATGAAAAACTGTTTTTT
>-|TRBV30|-|TRBJ2-1
CAWSVGGAGNEQFF
TGTGCCTGGAGTGTAGGCGGGGCAGGCAATGAGCAGTTCTTC
>-|TRBV21-1|-|TRBJ2-7
CASSAGASYEQYF
TGTGCCAGCAGCGCAGGGGCGTCCTACGAGCAGTACTTC
>once|TRBV5-1|TRBD1|TRBJ2-7
CASSSPDRGVYEQYF
TGCGCCAGCAGCTCGCCAGACAGGGGGGTTTACGAGCAGTACTTC
>-|TRBV7-9|-|TRBJ1-3
CASSSNTGNTIYF
TGTGCCAGCAGCTCAAACACGGGAAACACCATATATTTT
>-|TRBV7-2|TRBD1|TRBJ1-5
CASSLASDRSKQPQHF
TGTGCCAGCAGCTTAGCCTCGGACAGGAGTAAGCAGCCCCAGCATTTT